The 17 T cell receptor beta chains in this list originate from one sample, sequenced in a study of T cell responses to AZD1222 COVID-19 vaccine. Only in-frame clones appear in the TCRdb table, and some are missing; sequencing was by immunoSEQ multiplex PCR. The sample has 120,000 or so clones, roughly 91% seen once. The input for sequencing was peripheral blood, taken on day 0 of MenACWY control vaccination. The receptors here all came from an adult in good health.

The chain combines TRBV2 with TRBJ2-3; 13 bases are shared with TRBD2. This CDR3 is built from 16 residues. V was clipped by 3 bases and J by 2 bases; unmatched bases: 2. The germline V gene encodes CDR1 SNHLY and CDR2 FYNNEI. The CDR3 DNA follows: TGTGCCAGCAGTGACACTAGCGGGAGGGCCACAGATACGCAGTATTTT. Amino acid sequence: CASSDTSGRATDTQYF.

This clone was observed once. The V and J genes are TRBV7-2 and TRBJ2-3; D possibly matches TRBD1 or TRBD2 (6 bases each). Germline CDR1 reads SGHTA; CDR2 reads FQGNSA. CDR3 size: 14 residues. The ends were cut back, 4 bases at V and 6 bases at J, with 14 bases in the middle. The CDR3 loop is CASSSTGGADTQYF. CDR3 nucleotide sequence: TGTGCCAGCAGCTCTACCGGGGGCGCGGATACGCAGTATTTT.

A single count supports this clone. The rearrangement joins TRBV29-1 to TRBJ2-3, with a tentative D call TRBD2 (6 bases). CDR1 SQVTM and CDR2 ANQGSEA come from the germline V gene. The CDR3 length is 14 residues. Trimming shortened V by 3 bases and J by 0 bases, and 10 bases separated the two germline ends. The chain's CDR3 is CSVEEGSSTDTQYF. The DNA of the CDR3 is TGCAGCGTTGAGGAGGGTAGTAGCACAGATACGCAGTATTTT.

This chain joins TRBV20-1 and TRBJ1-1; no definite D call. Germline CDR1 DFQATT, CDR2 SNEGSKA (reference sequence). The CDR3 has 11 amino acids. V dropped 4 bases and J dropped 0 bases, with 3 bases sitting between them. In DNA form, the CDR3 reads TGCAGTGCTAATATGAACACTGAAGCTTTCTTT. This gives the protein CSANMNTEAFF.

The V and J genes are TRBV21-1 and TRBJ2-6; the table names TRBD1, a call not compared with the DNA. TRBV21-1 is termed a pseudogene. The CDR3 consists of 17 residues. The CDR3 bases are TGTGCCAGCACCCTGGACAGGACCTCCTCTGGGGCCAACGTCCTGACTTTC. Translation gives CASTLDRTSSGANVLTF.

V is TRBV24-1 and J is TRBJ2-5; D gene uncertain. Trimming took 5 bases from V and 10 from J, leaving 10 bases between them. The germline CDR1 and CDR2 sequences are KGHDR and SFDVKD. The CDR3 is made up of 11 amino acids. CDR3 DNA sequence: TGTGCCACCAGTGCGGGTAGAGACCAGTACTTC. It translates to CATSAGRDQYF.

As DNA, the CDR3 is TGTGCCAGTAGTCTGGGGTCTACGGTCGGTTACGAGCAGTACTTC. Amino acid sequence: CASSLGSTVGYEQYF. This chain connects TRBV19 to TRBJ2-7, with D unresolved. CDR1 LNHDA and CDR2 SQIVND come from the germline V gene (reference sequence). The CDR3 runs 15 residues. Trimming left V 5 bases short and J 4 bases short, with 18 bases between.

A single count supports this clone. The chain uses TRBV10-3 and TRBJ2-1; 12 nucleotides match TRBD2. CDR1 is ENHRY and CDR2 is SYGVKD in the germline V gene. The CDR3 runs to 14 residues. V gave up 7 bases and J gave up 3 bases; unmatched junction bases: 1. CDR3 amino acids: CAIKTSGSYNEQFF. Here the CDR3 DNA reads TGTGCCATCAAGACTAGCGGGAGCTACAATGAGCAGTTCTTC.

This clone was counted only a few times. The V and J genes are TRBV10-2 and TRBJ1-3; 7 bases are a match to TRBD1. This CDR3 region has 15 residues. V was pared by 4 bases and J by 2 bases, with 5 bases of the junction left unmatched. Germline-derived CDR1 and CDR2 are WSHSY and SAAADI. The CDR3: CASSGPTGTGNTIYF. The DNA of the CDR3 is TGCGCCAGCAGTGGACCGACAGGGACTGGAAACACCATATATTTT.

The V call is TRBV6-6, the J call TRBJ1-2; D gene ambiguous. The CDR3 runs 13 residues. Trimming took 7 bases from V and 1 from J, leaving 10 bases between them. Germline V gene data show CDR1 as MNHNY and CDR2 as SVGAGI (reference sequence). CDR3 sequence reads: CASKLRNNYGYTF. CDR3 nucleotide sequence: TGTGCCAGCAAGTTGCGCAATAACTATGGCTACACCTTC.

The J gene is TRBJ2-7, the V gene TRBV29-1; no firm D call. V gave up 5 bases and J gave up 0 bases, with 11 bases separating them. This CDR3 is built from 13 residues. Germline assignment: CDR1 SQVTM and CDR2 ANQGSEA. In DNA, the CDR3 is TGCAGCGTTTCCCACCGGAGCTCCTACGAGCAGTACTTC. Its translation is CSVSHRSSYEQYF.

V and J are TRBV6-5 and TRBJ2-3; perhaps TRBD2 as D (7 bases). There are 13 residues in the CDR3. The germline CDR1 and CDR2 sequences are MNHEY and SVGAGI. V shed 2 bases and J shed 8 bases, with 11 bases lying between them. The CDR3 nucleotides read TGTGCCAGCAGTTACAGGGGGGGGGCTACGCAGTATTTT. This encodes CASSYRGGATQYF.

The V gene is TRBV5-4, the J gene TRBJ1-2; D gene ambiguous. The germline V gene has CDR1 SGHNT and CDR2 YYREEE (reference sequence). CDR3 length equals 13 residues. V lost 7 bases, J lost 5 bases, and 15 bases lay in between. The CDR3 sequence: CASSSLSAYGYTF. The DNA for the CDR3 is TGTGCCAGCTCCAGCTTGTCCGCTTATGGCTACACCTTC.

The gene calls are TRBV29-1 and TRBJ1-1; no reliable D call. The germline V and J ends were trimmed by 1 base and 5 bases, with 11 bases remaining between them. CDR3 length equals 13 residues. CDR1 is SQVTM, CDR2 ANQGSEA, per germline. The CDR3 reads CSVEGPKGTEAFF. The CDR3 coding sequence is TGCAGCGTTGAAGGCCCAAAAGGTACTGAAGCTTTCTTT.

The V call is TRBV5-8, the J call TRBJ2-7; the D gene is possibly TRBD1 (8 bases). CDR1 and CDR2 from the germline V gene are SGHTS and YDEGEE. This CDR3 comprises 17 residues. V was trimmed by 4 bases and J by 7 bases, leaving 27 bases between them. CDR3 in DNA: TGTGCCAGCAGCAGGCCGCCCGACAGGGGAGGGGCTCGGGAGCAGTACTTC. Protein: CASSRPPDRGGAREQYF.

The chain employs TRBV7-6 and TRBJ1-6; 8 bases line up with TRBD1. Germline assignment: CDR1 SGHVS and CDR2 FNYEAQ. V lost 5 bases and J lost 4; bases outside the gene matches: 10. CDR3 length: 17 residues. The CDR3 protein is CASSPLRTGYYNSPLHF. The DNA for the CDR3 is TGTGCCAGCAGCCCCCTCCGGACAGGGTATTATAATTCACCCCTCCACTTT.

The chain is built from TRBV12-3 or TRBV12-4 and TRBJ2-1; 8 positions agree with TRBD2. CDR3 length equals 13 residues. Trimming removed 6 bases from V and 7 bases from J; junction bases left unmatched: 5. CDR3 DNA: TGTGCCAGCAGCGTGGTAGCGGGGAATGAGCAGTTCTTC. This codes for CASSVVAGNEQFF.